Listed below are T cell receptor beta chains from one sample, sequenced in a study of T cell repertoires in cytomegalovirus infection. MiXCR was run by TCRdb on the reads, yielding one entry per CDR3 protein. Of about 300,000 distinct CDR3 sequences in the sample, 9.6% were seen once. The sequenced sample consisted of PBMCs. Every receptor here comes from a human donor in good health (CMV status not recorded). Some clones in this sample may be carry-over from other donors' samples. The CDR3 runs from the conserved cysteine through the conserved F or W. The D gene is left open where the match is weak. Not every row has a clone size; where given, it reads once, few, many or a size class.

j_call clone_size d_call v_call cdr3_nt cdr3_aa
TRBJ2-2 - TRBD2 TRBV2 TGTGCCAGCAGAGGACTAGCGGGACCGACCGGGGAGCTGTTTTTT CASRGLAGPTGELFF
TRBJ2-3 many - TRBV7-2 TGTGCCAGCACCTTATCCCTCAATAGTATAGATACGCAGTATTTT CASTLSLNSIDTQYF
TRBJ2-1 many TRBD2 TRBV6-2/TRBV6-3 TGTGCCAGCAGTTACAGGGCCGGCCCGACTAGCGGGGGGAATGTGGATGAGCAGTTCTTC CASSYRAGPTSGGNVDEQFF
TRBJ2-1 - - TRBV29-1 TGCAGCGTCGGGACCACGACTGAGCAGTTCTTC CSVGTTTEQFF
TRBJ1-1 many - TRBV28 TGTGCCAGCAGTAAAGTGGAGGGCGGTGAAGCTTTCTTT CASSKVEGGEAFF
TRBJ1-5 few TRBD1 TRBV19 TGTGCCAGTAGTTCACGACAGGGCTTAAATCAGCCCCAGCATTTT CASSSRQGLNQPQHF
TRBJ1-6 many TRBD1 TRBV5-1 TGCGCCAGCAGCTCTTTTGGCCCGGGACAGGGAAATTCACCCCTCCACTTT CASSSFGPGQGNSPLHF
TRBJ2-2 few - TRBV7-2 TGTGCCAGCAGCTTAGCGGTAGTTTCCGGGGAGCTGTTTTTT CASSLAVVSGELFF
TRBJ2-2 many - TRBV2 TGTGCCAGCACCGGGGATTCGGGCGGCACCGGGGAGCTGTTTTTT CASTGDSGGTGELFF
TRBJ2-4 many - TRBV28 TGTGCCAGCAGTTTAGGCAGGATGAACATTCAGTACTTC CASSLGRMNIQYF
TRBJ2-6 - TRBD2 TRBV10-3 TGTGCCATCAGTGAGTCTAAGGGACTAGCACCTGGGGCCAACGTCCTGACTTTC CAISESKGLAPGANVLTF
TRBJ1-4 many - TRBV29-1 TGCAGCGTCCGGGGCGGGAATGAAAAACTGTTTTTT CSVRGGNEKLFF
TRBJ2-1 many - TRBV6-6 TGTGCCAGCAGTTACTTACAGGGTTACGATGAGCAGTTCTTC CASSYLQGYDEQFF
TRBJ1-2 many - TRBV7-2 TGTGCCAGCAGCTCACCCCTTTTTGATGGCTACACCTTC CASSSPLFDGYTF
TRBJ2-2 - - TRBV20-1 TGCAGTGCTAGAGCGCATGGTCGCACCGGGGAGCTGTTTTTT CSARAHGRTGELFF
TRBJ1-1 many TRBD1 TRBV4-3 TGCGCCAGCAGCAGAACAGGGGACTTGAACACTGAAGCTTTCTTT CASSRTGDLNTEAFF
TRBJ2-1 many TRBD1 TRBV11-2 TGTGCCAGCAGCTTCGGACAGGGTCCCCTCAATGAGCAGTTCTTC CASSFGQGPLNEQFF
TRBJ2-2 - - TRBV5-4 TGTGCCAGCAACCCAACAGGGAACACCGGGGAGCTGTTTTTT CASNPTGNTGELFF
TRBJ1-1 once - TRBV5-4 TGTGCCAGCAGCTTTCGAGTACCGAACACTGAAGCTTTCTTT CASSFRVPNTEAFF
TRBJ2-5 many TRBD2 TRBV10-3 TGTGCCATCAGTGGGGGACTAGCGGCCAACGGAGAGACCCAGTACTTC CAISGGLAANGETQYF
TRBJ2-3 many - TRBV4-1 TGCGCCAGCAGCCAAGGACTCACAACGTCAGATACGCAGTATTTT CASSQGLTTSDTQYF
TRBJ1-1 many - TRBV2 TGTGCCACTCAAGGGGTAACAGTCATGAACACTGAAGCTTTCTTT CATQGVTVMNTEAFF
TRBJ1-1 many - TRBV5-5 TGTGCCAGCAGCTCTTCCATTGACAGAATGAACACTGAAGCTTTCTTT CASSSSIDRMNTEAFF
TRBJ1-1 - TRBD1 TRBV12-3/TRBV12-4 TGTGCCAGCAGAAGGGACAGACGTGAAGCTCTCTTT CASRRDRREALF
TRBJ1-1 few TRBD1 TRBV28 TGTGCCAGCAGTCCCGTTTACCGGGACAGGCCGAAAGCTTTCTTT CASSPVYRDRPKAFF
TRBJ2-1 many TRBD1 TRBV14 TGTGCCAGCAGCCTAGCCCAAGGACAGGGTTTGCGGCAGTTCTTC CASSLAQGQGLRQFF
TRBJ2-5 - - TRBV14 TGTGCCAGCAGCCAAGATCTGGGTCACTCTTGGCAGACCCAGTACTTC CASSQDLGHSWQTQYF
TRBJ2-3 many - TRBV5-4 TGTGCCAGCAGCTTGGGGCATTCTCGCACAGATACGCAGTATTTT CASSLGHSRTDTQYF
TRBJ2-2 few - TRBV28 TGTGCCAGCAGTCCGTACCCCGGGGAGCTGTTTTTT CASSPYPGELFF
TRBJ1-1 - - TRBV12-3/TRBV12-4 TGTGCCAGCAGTTTTATTCGCACTGAAGCTTTCTTT CASSFIRTEAFF
TRBJ2-3 - - TRBV14 TGTGCCAGCAGCCCAGGGGACCGACGCGCAGATACGCAGTATTTT CASSPGDRRADTQYF
TRBJ1-1 many - TRBV10-3 TGTGCCATCCAACGGGGGGTGGGCACTGAAGCTTTCTTT CAIQRGVGTEAFF
TRBJ2-5 many TRBD2 TRBV5-1 TGCGCCAGCAGCATCCTAGCGGGGGGGCCGGAGACCCAGTACTTC CASSILAGGPETQYF
TRBJ2-2 many - TRBV7-9 TGTGCCAGCAGCCCAATTCGAGGCACCGGGGAGCTGTTTTTT CASSPIRGTGELFF
TRBJ1-1 many - TRBV4-2 TGTGCCAGCAGCCAAGATCAACGGGGAAACACTGAAGCTTTCTTT CASSQDQRGNTEAFF
TRBJ2-1 - - TRBV15 TGTGCCACCAGCAGTTCATTCAGGGACAATAAAAATGAGCAGTTCTTC CATSSSFRDNKNEQFF
TRBJ1-6 many TRBD1 TRBV5-6 TGTGCCAGCAGCTGGACCTGGCAGGGGGATACTTCACCCCTCCACTTT CASSWTWQGDTSPLHF
TRBJ2-7 many TRBD1 TRBV6-5 TGTGCCAGCAGCGCCCGGAGCAGGGGGCTCTACGAGCAGTACTTC CASSARSRGLYEQYF
TRBJ2-2 few - TRBV20-1 TGCAGTGCTAGAGTTCACTACCCCAACACCGGGGAGCTGTTTTTT CSARVHYPNTGELFF
TRBJ2-7 many - TRBV7-9 TGTGCCAGCAGCTCCCGGGCCCTGGGCTCCTACGAGCAGTACTTC CASSSRALGSYEQYF
TRBJ2-5 few TRBD1 TRBV29-1 TGCAGCGTTGAGACAGGGCAAGAGACCCAGTACTTC CSVETGQETQYF
TRBJ2-1 once - TRBV29-1 TGCAGCGTTGCGGCTACTGGGGGCTTC CSVAATGGF
TRBJ1-2 many - TRBV28 TGTGCCAGCAGTTTGGATAGTCAATCGGGTGGCTACACCTTC CASSLDSQSGGYTF
TRBJ1-2 - TRBD1 TRBV20-1 TGCAGTGCTGGACAGACAGGGTTAGCAGGCTACACCTTC CSAGQTGLAGYTF
TRBJ2-1 - - TRBV28 TGTGCCAGCTATACACTTTACAATGAGCAGTTCTTC CASYTLYNEQFF
TRBJ2-5 many TRBD1 TRBV20-1 TGCAGTGCTGGCCGGGACAGGGGAGAGACCCAGTACTTC CSAGRDRGETQYF
TRBJ2-5 - - TRBV18 TGTGCCAGCTCTCCCTCCAGGGCCACCCAAGAGACCCAGTACTTC CASSPSRATQETQYF